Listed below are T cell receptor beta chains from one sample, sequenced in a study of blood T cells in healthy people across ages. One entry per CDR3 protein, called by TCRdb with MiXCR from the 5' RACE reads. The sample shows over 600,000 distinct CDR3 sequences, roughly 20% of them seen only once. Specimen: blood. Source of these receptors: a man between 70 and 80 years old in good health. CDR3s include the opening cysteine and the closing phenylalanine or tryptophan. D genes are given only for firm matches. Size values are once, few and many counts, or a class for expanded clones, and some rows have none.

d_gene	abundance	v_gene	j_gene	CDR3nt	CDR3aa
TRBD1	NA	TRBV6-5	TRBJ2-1	TGTGCCAGCAGTTGGGACAGGGTTGCCAATGAGCAGTTCTTC	CASSWDRVANEQFF
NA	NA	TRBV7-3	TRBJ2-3	TGTGCCAGCAGCCCGTACCTAAGCACAGATACGCAGTATTTT	CASSPYLSTDTQYF
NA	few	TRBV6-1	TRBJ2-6	TGTGCCAGCAGTGAAGGCTCCTCTGGGGCCAACGTCCTGACTTTC	CASSEGSSGANVLTF
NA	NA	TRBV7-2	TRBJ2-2	TGTGCCAGCAGCTCCGAACCGGGGCTTCCGAACACCGGGGAGCTGTTTTTT	CASSSEPGLPNTGELFF
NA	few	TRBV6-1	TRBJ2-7	TGTGCCAGCAGCGGGTCGCTGGGCGCGTACGAGCAGTACTTC	CASSGSLGAYEQYF
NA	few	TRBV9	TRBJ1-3	TGTGCCAGCAGCCGTGGTAGCGGGGGTGGAAACACCATATATTTT	CASSRGSGGGNTIYF
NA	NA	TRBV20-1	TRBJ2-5	TGCAGTGCTAGTCAGTCTAGTTTTTTTTACGAAACTCAAGAGACCCAGTACTTC	CSASQSSFFYETQETQYF
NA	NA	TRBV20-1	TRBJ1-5	TGCAGTGGAACGGACGGTCCGAATCAGCCCCAGCATTTT	CSGTDGPNQPQHF
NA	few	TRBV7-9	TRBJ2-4	TGTGCTAGCAGCTCCCCTGTACTAGCCAAAAACATTCAGTACTTC	CASSSPVLAKNIQYF
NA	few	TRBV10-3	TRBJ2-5	TGTGCCATCAGTGAGCCAGAGGAGACCCAGTACTTC	CAISEPEETQYF
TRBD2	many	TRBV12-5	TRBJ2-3	TGTGCTAGTGGTTCCCTCCTAGCGGGGCCCACAGATACGCAGTATTTT	CASGSLLAGPTDTQYF
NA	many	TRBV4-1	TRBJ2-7	TGCGCCAGCAGCCAAGTGGCGGACTACGAGCAGTACTTC	CASSQVADYEQYF
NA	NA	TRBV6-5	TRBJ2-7	TGTGCCAGCAGTTTCCAACAACAGGGTATCCACGAGCAGTACTTC	CASSFQQQGIHEQYF
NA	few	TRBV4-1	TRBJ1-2	TGCGCCAGCAGCCAAGAGGAACCCTTCAGCGGTAACTATGGCTACACCTTC	CASSQEEPFSGNYGYTF
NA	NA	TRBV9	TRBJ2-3	TGTGCCAGCAGCGTAGATGGCCCCACAGATACGCAGTATTTT	CASSVDGPTDTQYF
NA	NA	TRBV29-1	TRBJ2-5	TGCAGCGTTGTGGGCCGAGAGACCCAGTACTTC	CSVVGRETQYF
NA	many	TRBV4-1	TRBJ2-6	TGCGCCAGCAGCCCCAACTCTGGGGCCAACGTCCTGACTTTC	CASSPNSGANVLTF
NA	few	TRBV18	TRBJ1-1	TGTGCCAGCTCACCTCCGACAGGCATGAACACTGAAGCTTTCTTT	CASSPPTGMNTEAFF
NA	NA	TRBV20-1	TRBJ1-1	TGCAGTGCTAGAGACCCGAAGGGTGCGGACACTGAAGCTTTCTTT	CSARDPKGADTEAFF
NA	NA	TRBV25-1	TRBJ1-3	TGTGCCAGCTCTCAGGGTGTTGGAAACACCATATATTTT	CASSQGVGNTIYF
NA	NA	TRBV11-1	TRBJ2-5	TGTGCCAGCAGCTTATTTATTGAGACCCAGTACTTC	CASSLFIETQYF
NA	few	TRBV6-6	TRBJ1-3	TGTGCCAGCAGTTACCCCATTACCCCGGGCTCTGGAAACACCATATATTTT	CASSYPITPGSGNTIYF
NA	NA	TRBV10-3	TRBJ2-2	TGTGCCATCAGTGAGCTAAGCGGGAACACCGGGGAGCTGTTTTTT	CAISELSGNTGELFF
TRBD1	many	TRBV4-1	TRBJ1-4	TGCGCCAGCAGCCAAGATCGTTCGGCAGGGGGCACAACTAATGAAAAACTGTTTTTT	CASSQDRSAGGTTNEKLFF
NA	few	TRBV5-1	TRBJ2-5	TGCGCCAGCAGCTTGGTACTAGCAGCTCAAGAGACCCAATACTTC	CASSLVLAAQETQYF
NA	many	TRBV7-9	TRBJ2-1	TGTGCCAGCAGCTTAAACTACAATGAGCAGTTCTTC	CASSLNYNEQFF
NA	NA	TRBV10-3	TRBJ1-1	TGTGCCATCAGTGAGTCCGGAGGAGGCACTGAAGCTTTCTTT	CAISESGGGTEAFF
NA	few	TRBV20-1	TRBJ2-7	TGCAGTGCGCTTATCGGGTCTACCGACTCCTACGAGCAGTACTTC	CSALIGSTDSYEQYF
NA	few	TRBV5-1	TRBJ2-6	TGCGCCAGCAGCTTGGAAAAGGGGTTATTATCTGGGGCCAACGTCCTGACTTTC	CASSLEKGLLSGANVLTF
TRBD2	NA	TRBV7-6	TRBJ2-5	TGTGCCAGCAGTTTAGGGGGGACTAGCGGGAGCCTCCAGCACTTC	CASSLGGTSGSLQHF
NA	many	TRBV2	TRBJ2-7	TGTGCCACCGAGACAGACTCCTACGAGCAGTACTTC	CATETDSYEQYF
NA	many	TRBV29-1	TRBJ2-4	TGCAGCGTTGAGTTGGGAGCCAAAAACATTCAGTACTTC	CSVELGAKNIQYF
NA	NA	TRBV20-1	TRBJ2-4	TGCAGAGCGGGACACGCTCTAGCCAAAAACATTCAGTACTTC	CRAGHALAKNIQYF
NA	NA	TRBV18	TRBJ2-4	TGTGCCAGCTCACCTCTAGGGGCGGGAGCCAAAAACATTCAGTACTTC	CASSPLGAGAKNIQYF
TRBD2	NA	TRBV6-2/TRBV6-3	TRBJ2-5	TGTGCCAGCAGTTACCAAACGGGAGGGCCCGGGGAGACCCAGTACTTC	CASSYQTGGPGETQYF
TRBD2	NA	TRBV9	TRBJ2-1	TGTGCCAGCAGCGTCGACCCAGCGGGAGCTTACGAGCAGTTCTTC	CASSVDPAGAYEQFF
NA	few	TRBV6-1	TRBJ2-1	TGTGCCAGCAGTGCGTCTGGGGGAGCAGGGGTAGAGCAGTTCTTC	CASSASGGAGVEQFF
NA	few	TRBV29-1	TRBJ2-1	TGCAGCGTTGGACGGGGCAACTACAATGAGCAGTTCTTC	CSVGRGNYNEQFF
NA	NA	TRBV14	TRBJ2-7	TGTGCCAGCAGCCAAGTTGGTCCCGTCGGACACGAGCCGTACTTC	CASSQVGPVGHEPYF
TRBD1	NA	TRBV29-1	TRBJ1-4	TGCAGCGTTGACCTGACAGGGACAGTCGAAAAACTGTTTTTT	CSVDLTGTVEKLFF
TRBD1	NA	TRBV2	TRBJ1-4	TGTGCCAGCAGTCAGGGGGGGGCCAGAACTAATGAAAAACTGTTTTTT	CASSQGGARTNEKLFF
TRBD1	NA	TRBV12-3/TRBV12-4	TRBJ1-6	TGTGCCAGCACAGGGGGCCCTAGGCGTTCCTATAATTCACCCCTCCACTTT	CASTGGPRRSYNSPLHF